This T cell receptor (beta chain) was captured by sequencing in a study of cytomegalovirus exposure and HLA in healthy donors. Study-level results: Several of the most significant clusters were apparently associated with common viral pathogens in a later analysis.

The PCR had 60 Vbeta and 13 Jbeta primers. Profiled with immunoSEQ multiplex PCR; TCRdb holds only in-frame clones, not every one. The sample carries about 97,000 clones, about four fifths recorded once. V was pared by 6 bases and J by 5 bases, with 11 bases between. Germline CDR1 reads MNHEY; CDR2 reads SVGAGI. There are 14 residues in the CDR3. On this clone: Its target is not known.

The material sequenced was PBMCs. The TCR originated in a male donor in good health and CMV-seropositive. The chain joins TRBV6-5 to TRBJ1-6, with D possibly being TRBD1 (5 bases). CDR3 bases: TGTGCCAGCAGCTCGACAGAGAATAATTCACCCCTCCACTTT. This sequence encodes CASSSTENNSPLHF.